Listed below are T cell receptor beta chains from one sample, sequenced in a study of T cells in Graves' hyperthyroidism and ophthalmopathy. Each CDR3 protein is one row after TCRdb ran MiXCR on the multiplex PCR reads. The data show hundreds of thousands of distinct CDR3 sequences, about 45% seen once. The sample consisted of peripheral blood or thyroid tissue (not recorded which). These receptors came from a woman aged 18 to 35 with Graves' hyperthyroidism. CDR3s include the opening cysteine and the closing phenylalanine or tryptophan. Each record gives: J gene, V gene, D gene, clone size, CDR3 DNA, CDR3 protein. D genes are given only for firm matches. For some rows the clone size is stated as once, few or many, or as a class when expanded; others skip it.

J gene: TRBJ1-5
V gene: TRBV24-1
D gene: TRBD1
clone size: many
CDR3 DNA: TGTGCCACCAGTGATACAGGGGGCGTCAATCAGCCCCAGCATTTT
CDR3 protein: CATSDTGGVNQPQHF

J gene: TRBJ1-2
V gene: TRBV19
D gene: .
clone size: many
CDR3 DNA: TGTGCCAGTAGTCCCCGCGACAACGATGGCTACACCTTC
CDR3 protein: CASSPRDNDGYTF

J gene: TRBJ2-7
V gene: TRBV4-1
D gene: .
clone size: .
CDR3 DNA: TGCGCCAGCAGCCAAGAAAGGGACCGAAGTTACGAGCAGTACTTC
CDR3 protein: CASSQERDRSYEQYF

J gene: TRBJ1-1
V gene: TRBV7-2
D gene: .
clone size: .
CDR3 DNA: TGTGCCAGCAGCTTAGAACACAGGAACACTGAAGCTTTCTTT
CDR3 protein: CASSLEHRNTEAFF

J gene: TRBJ2-7
V gene: TRBV7-2
D gene: TRBD2
clone size: .
CDR3 DNA: TGTGCCAGCAGGCGTGGGCTAGCGGGAGCGAATGAGCAGTACTTC
CDR3 protein: CASRRGLAGANEQYF

J gene: TRBJ2-5
V gene: TRBV11-2
D gene: TRBD2
clone size: .
CDR3 DNA: TGTGCCAGCAGTCGACTAGCGGGGACCCAAGAGACCCAGTACTTC
CDR3 protein: CASSRLAGTQETQYF

J gene: TRBJ2-5
V gene: TRBV7-2
D gene: TRBD2
clone size: .
CDR3 DNA: TGTACCAGCAGCTTCGGGGGGCAAGAGACCCAGTACTTC
CDR3 protein: CTSSFGGQETQYF

J gene: TRBJ2-7
V gene: TRBV29-1
D gene: .
clone size: many
CDR3 DNA: TGCAGCGTTGTCAGAGGGGAGCAGTACTTC
CDR3 protein: CSVVRGEQYF

J gene: TRBJ2-7
V gene: TRBV7-9
D gene: .
clone size: few
CDR3 DNA: TGTGCCAGCAGCTTAGAGGGGGCCTACGAGCAGTACTTC
CDR3 protein: CASSLEGAYEQYF

J gene: TRBJ1-2
V gene: TRBV2
D gene: .
clone size: .
CDR3 DNA: TGTGCCAGCAGTTACGGGCCTCCAGATGGCTACACCTTC
CDR3 protein: CASSYGPPDGYTF

J gene: TRBJ1-5
V gene: TRBV15
D gene: .
clone size: .
CDR3 DNA: TGTGCCACCAGCAGAGATCGGGTGGCGGGCGAGCATTTT
CDR3 protein: CATSRDRVAGEHF

J gene: TRBJ1-3
V gene: TRBV7-3
D gene: .
clone size: .
CDR3 DNA: TGTGCCAGCAGCCAAGGGACCGGGGCTCTCGGAAACACCATATATTTT
CDR3 protein: CASSQGTGALGNTIYF

J gene: TRBJ1-2
V gene: TRBV2
D gene: .
clone size: few
CDR3 DNA: TGTGCCAGCAGTTTAGGGGGACCTAACTATGGCTACACCTTC
CDR3 protein: CASSLGGPNYGYTF

J gene: TRBJ2-2
V gene: TRBV2
D gene: .
clone size: .
CDR3 DNA: TGTGCCAGCAGCCAAGGGTTACGACAGGCCAGGGACACCGGGGAGCTGTTTTTT
CDR3 protein: CASSQGLRQARDTGELFF

J gene: TRBJ1-5
V gene: TRBV2
D gene: TRBD1
clone size: few
CDR3 DNA: TGTGCCAGCACCGGGACAGGGGGCGCCGCAAACCAGCCCCAGCATTTT
CDR3 protein: CASTGTGGAANQPQHF

J gene: TRBJ2-2
V gene: TRBV29-1
D gene: TRBD1
clone size: .
CDR3 DNA: TGCAGCGTTGCCAGGCCCGGTGGACAGGGGGCCGGGGAGCTGTTTTTT
CDR3 protein: CSVARPGGQGAGELFF

J gene: TRBJ2-5
V gene: TRBV7-9
D gene: .
clone size: many
CDR3 DNA: TGTGCCAGCAGCTTTGATCGAGGTTCGGAGACCCAGTACTTC
CDR3 protein: CASSFDRGSETQYF

J gene: TRBJ1-2
V gene: TRBV20-1
D gene: TRBD1
clone size: .
CDR3 DNA: TGCAGTGCAATAGGGACAGGGGGCGGTGGCTACACCTTC
CDR3 protein: CSAIGTGGGGYTF

J gene: TRBJ1-2
V gene: TRBV24-1
D gene: .
clone size: .
CDR3 DNA: TGTGCTAGAGGTCACTTCTATGGCTACACCTTC
CDR3 protein: CARGHFYGYTF

J gene: TRBJ2-5
V gene: TRBV7-2
D gene: .
clone size: .
CDR3 DNA: TGTGCCAGCAGCCAAGACACAGAAGAGACCCAGTACTTC
CDR3 protein: CASSQDTEETQYF

J gene: TRBJ1-4
V gene: TRBV29-1
D gene: .
clone size: few
CDR3 DNA: TGCAGCGTTGAAGATCCTTGGGCCCGGATTTCAACTAATGAAAAACTGTTTTTT
CDR3 protein: CSVEDPWARISTNEKLFF

J gene: TRBJ2-2
V gene: TRBV7-9
D gene: .
clone size: .
CDR3 DNA: TGTGCCAGCAGCTGGACAGGGAGGGCGAACACCGGGGAGCTGTTTTTT
CDR3 protein: CASSWTGRANTGELFF

J gene: TRBJ1-5
V gene: TRBV6-5
D gene: TRBD1
clone size: once
CDR3 DNA: TGTGCCAGCAGTTCCAACGACAGGGGGCGGACTCAGCCCCAGCATTTT
CDR3 protein: CASSSNDRGRTQPQHF

J gene: TRBJ1-6
V gene: TRBV10-3
D gene: .
clone size: once
CDR3 DNA: TGTGCTAGCTCACCGTTGGCCGGGGACCGGGGTAATTCACCCCTCCACTTT
CDR3 protein: CASSPLAGDRGNSPLHF

J gene: TRBJ2-7
V gene: TRBV5-1
D gene: .
clone size: few
CDR3 DNA: TGCGCCAGCAGCTTACTTGGACTATCGAGCTCCTACGAGCAGTACTTC
CDR3 protein: CASSLLGLSSSYEQYF

J gene: TRBJ2-7
V gene: TRBV7-9
D gene: .
clone size: .
CDR3 DNA: TGTGCCAGCAGCCGGGGGACGTACGGGCAGTACTTC
CDR3 protein: CASSRGTYGQYF

J gene: TRBJ2-3
V gene: TRBV10-3
D gene: .
clone size: .
CDR3 DNA: TGTGCCATCAGTGGGGCGGGAAGGACAGATACGCAGTATTTT
CDR3 protein: CAISGAGRTDTQYF

J gene: TRBJ1-2
V gene: TRBV20-1
D gene: .
clone size: .
CDR3 DNA: TGCAGTGCTCCTACACTTACTAACTATGGCTACACCTTC
CDR3 protein: CSAPTLTNYGYTF

J gene: TRBJ2-3
V gene: TRBV24-1
D gene: .
clone size: .
CDR3 DNA: TGTGCCACCAGTGATAGCAGACAGGCGGGGGATACGCAGTATTTT
CDR3 protein: CATSDSRQAGDTQYF